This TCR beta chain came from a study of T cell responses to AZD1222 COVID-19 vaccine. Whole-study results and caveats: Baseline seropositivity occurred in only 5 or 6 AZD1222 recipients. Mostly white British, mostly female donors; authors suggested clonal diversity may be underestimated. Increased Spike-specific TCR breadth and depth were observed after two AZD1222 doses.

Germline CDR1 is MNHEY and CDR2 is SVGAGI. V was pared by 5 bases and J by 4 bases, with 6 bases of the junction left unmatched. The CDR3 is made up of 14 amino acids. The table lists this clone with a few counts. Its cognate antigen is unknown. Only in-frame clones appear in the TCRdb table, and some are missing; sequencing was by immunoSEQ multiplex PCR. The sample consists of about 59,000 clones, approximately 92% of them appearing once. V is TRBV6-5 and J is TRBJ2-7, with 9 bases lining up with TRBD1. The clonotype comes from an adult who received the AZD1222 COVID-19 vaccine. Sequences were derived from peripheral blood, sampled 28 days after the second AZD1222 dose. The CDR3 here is CASSTDRGGYEQYF. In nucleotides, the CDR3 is TGTGCCAGCAGTACGGACAGGGGCGGGTACGAGCAGTACTTC.